These T cell receptor beta chains were read from a single sample in a study of a mutant IDH1 vaccine in newly diagnosed glioma. Generated by immunoSEQ multiplex PCR, the TCRdb table keeps only in-frame clones and is missing some. The profile shows about 40,000 clones, 84% of them singletons. For these receptors, no antigen is known. Sample: PBMCs, taken from a glioma patient whose treatment included an IDH1 peptide vaccine. These receptors came from a man aged 35 to 55 with glioma. Each CDR3 is given with its conserved first and last residue. The order of the fields is D gene, CDR3 length, J gene, V gene, clone size, CDR3 DNA, CDR3 protein. D genes are given only for firm matches. Clone sizes are given selectively: once, few, many, or a class where the clone is expanded.

d_gene: TRBD1
len: 17
j_gene: TRBJ2-6
v_gene: TRBV11-3
abundance: .
CDR3nt: TGTGCCAGCAGCCCGGGACAGGGGGCGGTTGGGGCCAACGTCCTGACTTTC
CDR3aa: CASSPGQGAVGANVLTF

d_gene: .
len: 16
j_gene: TRBJ1-3
v_gene: TRBV7-9
abundance: .
CDR3nt: TGTGCCAGCAGTTATCGGAGGAGGGTAGGAGGAAACACCATATATTTT
CDR3aa: CASSYRRRVGGNTIYF

d_gene: TRBD1
len: 15
j_gene: TRBJ2-1
v_gene: TRBV6-6
abundance: few
CDR3nt: TGTGCCAGCAGTTACCCCGGGACAGGGGTCAATGAGCAGTTCTTC
CDR3aa: CASSYPGTGVNEQFF

d_gene: .
len: 11
j_gene: TRBJ1-1
v_gene: TRBV20-1
abundance: .
CDR3nt: TGCAGTGCAGAACGTAGCACTGAAGCTTTCTTT
CDR3aa: CSAERSTEAFF

d_gene: .
len: 16
j_gene: TRBJ2-5
v_gene: TRBV19
abundance: .
CDR3nt: TGTGCCAGTAGTATTGGGACATCCGGGACTGTGGAGACCCAGTACTTC
CDR3aa: CASSIGTSGTVETQYF

d_gene: .
len: 13
j_gene: TRBJ2-2
v_gene: TRBV25-1
abundance: .
CDR3nt: TGTGCCAGCAGGACAGGCCCGACTGGGGAGCTGTTTTTT
CDR3aa: CASRTGPTGELFF

d_gene: .
len: 17
j_gene: TRBJ2-7
v_gene: TRBV7-2
abundance: .
CDR3nt: TGTGCCAGCAGCTTAAATGGTCTTCCAGGAATAACCTACGAGCAGTACTTC
CDR3aa: CASSLNGLPGITYEQYF

d_gene: .
len: 13
j_gene: TRBJ2-3
v_gene: TRBV4-1
abundance: .
CDR3nt: TGCGCCAGCAGCCCTCGAGGCACAGATACGCAGTATTTT
CDR3aa: CASSPRGTDTQYF

d_gene: .
len: 15
j_gene: TRBJ2-7
v_gene: TRBV19
abundance: .
CDR3nt: TGTGCCAGTAGCCCTACGCCCGGGACCCAGTACGAGCAGTACTTC
CDR3aa: CASSPTPGTQYEQYF

d_gene: .
len: 12
j_gene: TRBJ1-2
v_gene: TRBV19
abundance: few
CDR3nt: TGTGCCAGTAGGGCCCGGGGGAGCGGCTACACCTTC
CDR3aa: CASRARGSGYTF

d_gene: TRBD2
len: 16
j_gene: TRBJ2-3
v_gene: TRBV6-5
abundance: .
CDR3nt: TGTGCCAGCAGTTACGAGACGGTTTCTAGCGGGAGGGCCGGGTATTTT
CDR3aa: CASSYETVSSGRAGYF

d_gene: TRBD1
len: 14
j_gene: TRBJ2-7
v_gene: TRBV11-1
abundance: .
CDR3nt: TGTGCCAGCAGGTTTAGACAGGGCTCCTACGAGCAGTACTTC
CDR3aa: CASRFRQGSYEQYF

d_gene: TRBD2
len: 16
j_gene: TRBJ2-7
v_gene: TRBV4-1
abundance: .
CDR3nt: TGCGCCAGCAGCCAAGAGGTACTAGCGGCTACCTACGAGCAGTACTTC
CDR3aa: CASSQEVLAATYEQYF

d_gene: .
len: 10
j_gene: TRBJ1-6
v_gene: TRBV7-9
abundance: .
CDR3nt: TGTGCCCCGGGAGGGCCACCCCTCCACTTT
CDR3aa: CAPGGPPLHF

d_gene: .
len: 14
j_gene: TRBJ1-3
v_gene: TRBV11-2
abundance: .
CDR3nt: TGTGCCAGCAGCTTAGGAAGCTCTGGAAACACCATATATTTT
CDR3aa: CASSLGSSGNTIYF

d_gene: .
len: 13
j_gene: TRBJ2-2
v_gene: TRBV29-1
abundance: .
CDR3nt: TGCAGCGTTAGCAGGGGACCCACCGGGGAGCTGTTTTTT
CDR3aa: CSVSRGPTGELFF

d_gene: .
len: 14
j_gene: TRBJ1-2
v_gene: TRBV5-1
abundance: .
CDR3nt: TGCGCCAGCAGCTTGGGGGTAGGCGGCTATGGCTACACCTTC
CDR3aa: CASSLGVGGYGYTF

d_gene: .
len: 14
j_gene: TRBJ1-2
v_gene: TRBV5-6
abundance: .
CDR3nt: TGTGCCAGCTTTGCTAGGGGCAGGGACTATGGCTACACCTTC
CDR3aa: CASFARGRDYGYTF

d_gene: .
len: 15
j_gene: TRBJ1-5
v_gene: TRBV15
abundance: .
CDR3nt: TGTGCCACCAGCAGAGCAGACAGTAGGTATCAGCCCCAGCATTTT
CDR3aa: CATSRADSRYQPQHF

d_gene: .
len: 13
j_gene: TRBJ2-7
v_gene: TRBV6-5
abundance: .
CDR3nt: TGTGCCAGCAGCTGGGTGGGCGGGGACGAGCAGTACTTC
CDR3aa: CASSWVGGDEQYF

d_gene: TRBD2
len: 14
j_gene: TRBJ2-4
v_gene: TRBV7-9
abundance: .
CDR3nt: TGTGCCAGCAGCCAGCCGACTAGCGGGAGGGTGAAGTACTTC
CDR3aa: CASSQPTSGRVKYF

d_gene: TRBD1
len: 14
j_gene: TRBJ2-7
v_gene: TRBV27
abundance: few
CDR3nt: TGTGCCAGCAGTTTGAGACAGGGTGGGGACGAGCAGTACTTC
CDR3aa: CASSLRQGGDEQYF

d_gene: TRBD2
len: 15
j_gene: TRBJ2-3
v_gene: TRBV6-1
abundance: .
CDR3nt: TGTGCCAGCAGTGAAGCGATCGGGGGGGGTAGCACGCAGTATTTT
CDR3aa: CASSEAIGGGSTQYF

d_gene: .
len: 15
j_gene: TRBJ1-2
v_gene: TRBV18
abundance: .
CDR3nt: TGTGCCAGCTCACCACCCAATGGGGGTTTAGTTGGCTACACCTTC
CDR3aa: CASSPPNGGLVGYTF

d_gene: .
len: 15
j_gene: TRBJ1-2
v_gene: TRBV10-2
abundance: .
CDR3nt: TGCGCCAGCAAAATCGACCTACTGGCTAACTATGGCTACACCTTC
CDR3aa: CASKIDLLANYGYTF

d_gene: .
len: 16
j_gene: TRBJ2-2
v_gene: TRBV21-1
abundance: few
CDR3nt: TGTGCCAGCAGCATCAGCGGGATTTCTGGCACCGGGGAGCTGTTTTTT
CDR3aa: CASSISGISGTGELFF